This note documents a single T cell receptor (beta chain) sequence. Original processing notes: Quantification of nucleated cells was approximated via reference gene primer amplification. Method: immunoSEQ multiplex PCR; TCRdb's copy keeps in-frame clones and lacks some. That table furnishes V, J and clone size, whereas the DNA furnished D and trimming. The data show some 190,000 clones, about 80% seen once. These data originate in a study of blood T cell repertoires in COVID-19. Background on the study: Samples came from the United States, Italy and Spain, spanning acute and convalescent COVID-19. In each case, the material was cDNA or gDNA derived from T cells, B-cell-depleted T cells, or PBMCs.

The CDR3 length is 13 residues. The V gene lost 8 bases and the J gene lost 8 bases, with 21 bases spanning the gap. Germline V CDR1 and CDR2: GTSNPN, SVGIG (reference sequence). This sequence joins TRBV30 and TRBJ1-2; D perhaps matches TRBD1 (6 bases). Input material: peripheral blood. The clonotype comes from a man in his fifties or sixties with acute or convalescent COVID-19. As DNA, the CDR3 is TGTGCCCGCCTCCATCCGGGGGGCCTGGGCTACACCTTC. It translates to CARLHPGGLGYTF.